This TCR beta chain was identified in a study of blood T cell repertoires in COVID-19. About the research overall: Samples of COVID-19 (acute and convalescent) were obtained from the United States, Italy and Spain.

This table comes from immunoSEQ multiplex PCR, and its TCRdb copy is limited to in-frame clones, with some not included. The table includes about 170,000 clones, roughly nine tenths detected once. V was pared by 8 bases and J by 5 bases, with 12 bases between. CDR3 length: 13 amino acids. Germline CDR1 and CDR2: MNHNY and SVGAGI (reference sequence). The V gene is TRBV6-6, the J gene TRBJ2-2, with D maybe TRBD1 (6 bases). Sequenced: peripheral blood. This sequence was found in a woman aged 60 to 75 with COVID-19, enrolled during active disease. The CDR3 loop is CASSTGPTGELFF. The CDR3 DNA is TGTGCCAGCTCGACAGGACCTACCGGGGAGCTGTTTTTT.